Following are 7 T cell receptor beta chains from one sample sequenced in a study of T cells in Graves' hyperthyroidism and ophthalmopathy. RNA transcripts were the template for amplifying TCR beta CDR3 regions. The TCR CDR3 was amplified in a first-round RT-PCR using the HTBI primer set. MiXCR was run by TCRdb on the multiplex PCR reads, yielding one entry per CDR3 protein. The sample has hundreds of thousands of distinct CDR3 sequences, around 22% seen once. Sequenced input: blood. The receptors stem from a man between 25 and 39 years old with Graves' ophthalmopathy.

The J gene is TRBJ2-3, the V gene TRBV5-1, with 15 bases fitting TRBD2. Germline V gene lookup returns CDR1 SGHRS and CDR2 YFSETQ. The CDR3 is 17 residues long. V was pared by 3 bases and J by 1 base, with 3 bases of the junction left unmatched. In DNA form, the CDR3 reads TGCGCCAGCAGCTCGGGGACTAGCGGGAGGCGCACAGATACGCAGTATTTT. Translated: CASSSGTSGRRTDTQYF.

Many counts were recorded for this clonotype. The V gene is TRBV2, the J gene TRBJ2-3, with 14 bases fitting TRBD2. With 6 bases clipped from V and 4 bases from J, the junction kept 6 bases outside the gene matches. This CDR3 is built from 16 residues. Germline CDR1 and CDR2: SNHLY and FYNNEI. The CDR3 loop reads CASRPGLAGGSDTQYF. The CDR3 DNA reads TGTGCCAGCAGACCCGGACTAGCGGGAGGCTCAGATACGCAGTATTTT.

This clonotype was picked up a small number of times. An end of the junction differs from the germline gene, which may be a read error. The V call is TRBV6-1, the J call TRBJ2-7, with 8 bases lining up with TRBD1. The CDR3 sequence is 14 residues long. The germline gives CDR1 MNHNS, CDR2 SASEGT. CDR3 amino acids: CASSLTTGVDEQCF. In DNA, the CDR3 is TGTGCCAGCAGCCTTACGACAGGGGTCGACGAGCAGTGCTTC.

The rearrangement uses TRBV20-1 and TRBJ1-3, with D possibly TRBD1 on 6 matching bases. Germline V gene data show CDR1 as DFQATT and CDR2 as SNEGSKA (reference sequence). The CDR3 is 13 amino acids. Trimming removed 3 bases at V and 6 bases at J, with 12 bases between. The CDR3 is CSASQGSENTIYF. In nucleotides, the CDR3 is TGCAGTGCTAGTCAGGGGTCGGAAAACACCATATATTTT.

This clonotype showed up just a few times. The chain recombines TRBV27 with TRBJ2-2; TRBD2 matches at 7 bases. Germline assignment: CDR1 MNHEY and CDR2 SMNVEV (reference sequence). Trimming removed 5 bases from V and 3 bases from J; junction bases left unmatched: 9. This CDR3 has 16 amino acids. The CDR3 protein is CASSPSGGWDTGELFF. DNA of the CDR3: TGTGCCAGCAGTCCCTCGGGAGGTTGGGACACCGGGGAGCTGTTTTTT.

This chain connects TRBV11-2 to TRBJ1-1; 8 bases are a match to TRBD1. CDR3 length: 15 residues. Germline CDR1 is SGHAT and CDR2 is FQNNGV. The V gene end was trimmed by 6 bases and the J gene end by 2 bases; junction bases not matched to a gene: 8. The DNA for the CDR3 is TGTGCCAGCAGAGCCGGACAGGGCGGCAACACTGAAGCTTTCTTT. Its protein is CASRAGQGGNTEAFF.

This clonotype turned up a few times. The V gene is TRBV6-1, the J gene TRBJ1-2; D unresolved. Germline lookup yields CDR1 MNHNS and CDR2 SASEGT. The CDR3 has 13 amino acids. The V gene lost 4 bases and the J gene lost 4 bases, with 10 bases spanning the gap. The DNA for the CDR3 is TGTGCCAGCAGTGTGACGGAAAGCTATGGCTACACCTTC. Translated: CASSVTESYGYTF.